A single sample is the source of the 2 T cell receptor beta chains below, sequenced in a study of cytomegalovirus exposure and HLA in healthy donors. PCR employed 60 Vbeta and 13 Jbeta primers. The data were produced by immunoSEQ multiplex PCR, yet TCRdb's version contains in-frame clones alone and is incomplete. The data contain roughly 68,000 clones, 75% of them seen just once; the ten biggest clones take up about 8%. The sequencing input was PBMCs. The receptors stem from a woman aged 25 to 39 in good health and CMV-seropositive.

The chain joins TRBV6-6 to TRBJ1-2, with a tentative D call TRBD1 (5 bases). The CDR3 runs to 14 residues. The germline gives CDR1 MNHNY, CDR2 SVGAGI (reference sequence). Trimming stripped 2 bases from V and 3 bases from J, with 10 bases between. Written as DNA, the CDR3 is TGTGCCAGCAGTTACCTATCGGGGGACTATGGCTACACCTTC. This translates into CASSYLSGDYGYTF.

The J gene is TRBJ1-5, the V gene TRBV30; TRBD1 matches at 7 bases. The CDR3 extends over 16 amino acids. In germline, CDR1 is GTSNPN, CDR2 SVGIG (reference sequence). Losses at the gene ends were 2 bases for V and 4 bases for J; bases not matched to a gene: 11. The CDR3 DNA sequence: TGTGCCTGGAGTTCGGGACAGCCCTCGGGGAATCAGCCCCAGCATTTT. Translating it yields CAWSSGQPSGNQPQHF.